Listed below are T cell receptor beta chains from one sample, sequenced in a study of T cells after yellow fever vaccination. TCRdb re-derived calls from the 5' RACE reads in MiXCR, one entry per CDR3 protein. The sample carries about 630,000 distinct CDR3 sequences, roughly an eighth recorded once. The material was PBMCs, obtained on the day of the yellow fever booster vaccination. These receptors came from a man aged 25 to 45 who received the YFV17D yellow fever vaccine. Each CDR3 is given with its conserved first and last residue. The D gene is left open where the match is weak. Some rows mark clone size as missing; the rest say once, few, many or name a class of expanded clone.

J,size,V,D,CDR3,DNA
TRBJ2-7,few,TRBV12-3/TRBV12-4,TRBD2,CASKRGSYEQYF,TGTGCCAGCAAGCGGGGTTCCTACGAGCAGTACTTC
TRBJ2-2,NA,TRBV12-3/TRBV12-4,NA,CASTLLLGSGTGELFF,TGTGCCAGCACTCTCCTTTTAGGGTCCGGCACCGGGGAGCTGTTTTTT
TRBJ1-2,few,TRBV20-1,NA,CSAPENYGYTF,TGCAGTGCCCCCGAGAACTATGGCTACACCTTC
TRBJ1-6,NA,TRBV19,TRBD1,CASSSTGVNSPLHF,TGTGCCAGTAGTTCCACAGGGGTGAATTCACCCCTCCACTTT
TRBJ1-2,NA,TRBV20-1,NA,CSARGPLLNYGYTF,TGCAGTGCCAGGGGACCGCTCCTAAACTATGGCTACACCTTC
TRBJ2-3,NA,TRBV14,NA,CASSRPGHSGDTQYF,TGTGCCAGCAGCCGACCGGGCCACTCGGGAGATACGCAGTATTTT
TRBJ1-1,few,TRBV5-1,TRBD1,CASSLYPGGGEAFF,TGCGCCAGCAGCTTGTACCCAGGGGGTGGTGAAGCTTTCTTT
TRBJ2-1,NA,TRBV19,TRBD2,CFGASGEFSSYNEQFF,TGTTTTGGGGCTAGCGGGGAGTTCAGCTCCTACAATGAGCAGTTCTTC
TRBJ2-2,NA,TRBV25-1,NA,CASSEAGGTGELFF,TGTGCCAGCAGTGAAGCAGGGGGGACCGGGGAGCTGTTTTTT
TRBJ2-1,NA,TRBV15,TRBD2,CATSTRLAPGNEQFF,TGTGCCACCAGCACTCGACTAGCTCCGGGGAATGAGCAGTTCTTC
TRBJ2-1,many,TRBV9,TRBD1,CASSTRDRGWDEQFF,TGTGCCAGCAGCACCCGGGACAGGGGATGGGATGAGCAGTTCTTC
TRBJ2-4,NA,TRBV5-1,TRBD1,CASSLGQKNIQYF,TGTGCCAGCAGTTTGGGACAGAAAAACATTCAGTACTTC
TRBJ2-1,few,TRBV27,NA,CASSLRVPLSSYNEQFF,TGTGCCAGCAGTCTCAGGGTTCCCCTGAGCTCCTACAATGAGCAGTTCTTC
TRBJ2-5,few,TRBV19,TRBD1,CASSTQGDRLQETQYF,TGTGCCAGTAGTACCCAAGGGGACAGACTTCAAGAGACCCAGTACTTC
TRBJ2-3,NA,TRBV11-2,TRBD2,CASSFRTSGRQGITDTQYF,TGTGCCAGCAGCTTTCGGACTAGCGGGAGGCAGGGGATCACAGATACGCAGTATTTT
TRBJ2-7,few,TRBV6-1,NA,CASLDRHSYEQYF,TGTGCCAGCTTGGACCGACACTCCTACGAGCAGTACTTC
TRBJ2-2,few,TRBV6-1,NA,CASSVGVLTGELFF,TGTGCCAGCAGCGTAGGGGTGCTAACCGGGGAGCTGTTTTTT
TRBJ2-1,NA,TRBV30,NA,CAWSPVSYEQFF,TGTGCCTGGAGCCCCGTTAGCTATGAGCAGTTCTTC
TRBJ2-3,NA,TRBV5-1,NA,CASSGSGGSATDTQYF,TGCGCCAGCAGCGGGAGCGGCGGGTCCGCCACAGATACGCAGTATTTT
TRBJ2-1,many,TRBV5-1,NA,CASSLLQRGVSSYNEQFF,TGCGCCAGCAGCTTGTTGCAGAGGGGGGTAAGCTCCTACAATGAGCAGTTCTTC
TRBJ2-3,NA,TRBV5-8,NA,CASSFSGQDTDTQYF,TGTGCCAGCAGCTTTAGCGGACAGGACACAGATACGCAGTATTTT
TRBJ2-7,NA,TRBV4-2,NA,CASSQDSSFSYEQYF,TGTGCCAGCAGCCAAGATTCGTCTTTCTCCTACGAGCAGTACTTC
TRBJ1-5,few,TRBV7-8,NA,CASSLAGQGEQPQHF,TGTGCCAGCAGCTTAGCGGGCCAGGGAGAACAGCCCCAGCATTTT
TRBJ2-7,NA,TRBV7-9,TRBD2,CASSAQREGRYEQYF,TGTGCCAGCAGCGCTCAGCGGGAGGGCCGCTACGAGCAGTACTTC
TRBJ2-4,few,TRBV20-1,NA,CSAPPIGGNIQYF,TGCAGTGCACCCCCAATCGGGGGAAACATTCAGTACTTC
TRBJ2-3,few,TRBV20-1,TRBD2,CSAERGTSGSSDTQYF,TGCAGTGCTGAACGCGGGACTAGCGGGAGCTCAGATACGCAGTATTTT
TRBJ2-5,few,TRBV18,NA,CASSPPVGAGETQYF,TGTGCCAGCTCACCACCGGTAGGCGCGGGAGAGACCCAGTACTTC
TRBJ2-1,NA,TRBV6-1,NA,CASGSTNEQFF,TGTGCCAGCGGGAGTACGAATGAGCAGTTCTTC
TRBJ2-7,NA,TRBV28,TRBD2,CASSIAGGGYEQYF,TGTGCCAGCAGTATAGCGGGAGGGGGCTACGAGCAGTACTTC
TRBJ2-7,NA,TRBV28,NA,CASTWGRGSYEQYF,TGTGCCAGCACCTGGGGCAGGGGTTCCTACGAGCAGTACTTC
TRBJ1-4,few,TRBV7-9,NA,CASSLRQTTNEKLFF,TGTGCCAGCAGCTTAAGACAGACAACTAATGAAAAACTGTTTTTT
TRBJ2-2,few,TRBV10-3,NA,CAISENVAGELFF,TGTGCCATCAGTGAGAACGTTGCCGGGGAGCTGTTTTTT
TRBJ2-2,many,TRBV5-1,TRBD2,CASSLTAGGTGELFF,TGCGCCAGCAGCTTGACGGCGGGAGGAACCGGGGAGCTGTTTTTT
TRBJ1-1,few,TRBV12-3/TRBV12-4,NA,CASSRERGRNTEAFF,TGTGCCAGCAGTCGGGAGAGGGGGAGGAACACTGAAGCTTTCTTT
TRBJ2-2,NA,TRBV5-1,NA,CASGARTANTGELFF,TGCGCCAGCGGAGCCAGGACCGCGAACACCGGGGAGCTGTTTTTT
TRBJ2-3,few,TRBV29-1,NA,CSGLRTDTQYF,TGCAGCGGCCTTCGCACAGATACGCAGTATTTT
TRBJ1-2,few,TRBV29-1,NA,CSVRGEDGYTF,TGCAGCGTCCGAGGAGAGGATGGCTACACCTTC
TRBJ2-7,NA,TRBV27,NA,CASSLTAVAYEQYF,TGTGCCAGCAGTTTAACAGCGGTAGCCTACGAGCAGTACTTC
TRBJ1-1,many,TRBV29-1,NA,CSVQGMGYGAFF,TGCAGCGTCCAAGGGATGGGTTATGGAGCTTTCTTT